This passage covers 27 T cell receptor beta chains from one sample sequenced in a study of blood T cell repertoires in COVID-19. This table comes from immunoSEQ multiplex PCR, and its TCRdb copy is limited to in-frame clones, with some not included. This table has approximately 470,000 clones, roughly 87% appearing once. What was sequenced was PBMCs or T cells enriched from blood (not recorded which). The receptors come from a woman aged 18 to 35 who had recovered from COVID-19.

The genes are TRBV6-5 and TRBJ2-7, with 7 bases lining up with TRBD1. The CDR3 has 14 residues. The trim removed 5 bases at V and 0 bases at J, leaving 4 bases unmatched. The germline gives CDR1 MNHEY, CDR2 SVGAGI. In DNA form, the CDR3 reads TGTGCCAGCAGTCCCCGACAGGGCTCCTACGAGCAGTACTTC. This gives the protein CASSPRQGSYEQYF.

The gene calls are TRBV19 and TRBJ2-4; 9 bases are a match to TRBD2. CDR3 length: 16 amino acids. Germline CDR1 and CDR2: LNHDA and SQIVND (reference sequence). The trim removed 5 bases at V and 6 bases at J, leaving 11 bases unmatched. The CDR3 coding sequence is TGTGCCAGTAGTCCCCAGGGGCGGGGGGGCCCAAACATTCAGTACTTC. Translated: CASSPQGRGGPNIQYF.

V gene TRBV2 combines with J gene TRBJ2-7; tentative D call: TRBD1 (5 bases). V gave up 11 bases and J gave up 0 bases, with 11 bases separating them. CDR3 length: 12 residues. Germline lookup yields CDR1 SNHLY and CDR2 FYNNEI. DNA of the CDR3: TGTGCCGGCCGACAGAACTCCTACGAGCAGTACTTC. Translating gives CAGRQNSYEQYF.

This chain joins TRBV28 and TRBJ1-6; 8 bases fit TRBD1. Looked up from germline, CDR1 is MDHEN and CDR2 is SYDVKM. CDR3 length: 15 amino acids. After removal of 5 bases from V and 9 bases from J, the junction contained 9 bases not matched to a gene. The CDR3 is CASSAPDRGGSPLHF. The CDR3 region has the DNA TGTGCCAGCAGTGCGCCCGACAGGGGTGGTTCACCCCTCCACTTT.

The chain is built from TRBV5-1 and TRBJ1-3; D gene uncertain. The V end lost 0 bases, the J end lost 0 bases, and 10 bases lay between the germline ends. The V gene's germline CDR1 is SGHRS and CDR2 YFSETQ. This CDR3 is 16 amino acids long. Written as DNA, the CDR3 is TGCGCCAGCAGCTTGGACTTACCGAGCTCTGGAAACACCATATATTTT. This encodes CASSLDLPSSGNTIYF.

V usage is TRBV2 and J usage is TRBJ1-2; D is unclear. V was clipped by 7 bases and J by 0 bases, with 15 bases between them. The CDR3 is 15 residues long. CDR1 is SNHLY, CDR2 FYNNEI, per germline. CDR3 in amino acids: CASTPKGGTNYGYTF. The CDR3, as DNA: TGTGCCAGCACTCCCAAGGGAGGAACTAACTATGGCTACACCTTC. The complete variable domain, with remaining parts taken from reference TRBV2 and TRBJ1-2, reads EPEVTQTPSHQVTQMGQEVILRCVPISNHLYFYWYRQILGQKVEFLVSFYNNEISEKSEIFDDQFSVERPDGSNFTLKIRSTKLEDSAMYFCASTPKGGTNYGYTFGSGTRLTVV.

The chain combines TRBV5-1 with TRBJ1-6; TRBD1 is a possible D gene (6 bases). V was clipped by 0 bases and J by 10 bases, with 17 bases between them. From germline, CDR1 is SGHRS and CDR2 YFSETQ. This CDR3 spans 16 amino acids. This CDR3 is CASSLDRARTSSPLHF. The CDR3 DNA reads TGCGCCAGCAGCTTGGACAGGGCGCGGACGTCCTCACCCCTCCACTTT. Drawing the rest from reference TRBV5-1 and TRBJ1-6, the complete variable domain is KAGVTQTPRYLIKTRGQQVTLSCSPISGHRSVSWYQQTPGQGLQFLFEYFSETQRNKGNFPGRFSGRQFSNSRSEMNVSTLELGDSALYLCASSLDRARTSSPLHFGNGTRLTVT.

The chain carries TRBV19 and TRBJ1-4; 7 bases line up with TRBD1. Germline loops: CDR1 LNHDA, CDR2 SQIVND (reference sequence). This CDR3 is 12 amino acids long. Losses at the gene ends were 9 bases for V and 6 bases for J; bases not matched to a gene: 4. The DNA for the CDR3 is TGTGCCAGCAGGGGGGATTATGAAAAACTGTTTTTT. Protein sequence: CASRGDYEKLFF.

The rearrangement uses TRBV2 and TRBJ1-2; D unclear. The V gene lost 4 bases and the J gene lost 9 bases, with 18 bases spanning the gap. Germline CDR1 is SNHLY and CDR2 is FYNNEI. The CDR3 contains 14 residues. The CDR3, as DNA: TGTGCCAGCAGTGGAAGCAGTCTAGTCCGTAGCTACACCTTC. Protein product: CASSGSSLVRSYTF.

The V call is TRBV30, the J call TRBJ1-2, with 8 bases lining up with TRBD1. This CDR3 is built from 18 residues. CDR1 and CDR2 from the germline V gene are GTSNPN and SVGIG (reference sequence). With V trimmed by 2 bases and J by 5 bases, 19 bases remained unmatched. The CDR3 reads CAWSFRQGYTGSRYGYTF. CDR3 DNA sequence: TGTGCCTGGAGTTTTCGACAGGGGTACACGGGAAGTAGGTATGGCTACACCTTC.

The V and J genes are TRBV30 and TRBJ1-1; D gene uncertain. Germline CDR1 reads GTSNPN; CDR2 reads SVGIG (reference sequence). This CDR3 region has 13 residues. Trimming removed 0 bases at V and 3 bases at J, with 8 bases between. CDR3: CAWSVQTYTEAFF. CDR3 sequence (DNA): TGTGCCTGGAGTGTACAGACATACACTGAAGCTTTCTTT.

The chain couples TRBV19 to TRBJ2-6; 8 bases match TRBD2. CDR3 length equals 17 residues. CDR1 is LNHDA, CDR2 SQIVND, per germline (reference sequence). J was trimmed by 1 base and V by 3 bases; bases with no gene match: 5. CDR3 bases: TGTGCCAGTAGTATCGGGGGGGCACTTTCTGGGGCCAACGTCCTGACTTTC. It is translated as CASSIGGALSGANVLTF.

The rearrangement links TRBV3-1 (or the pseudogene TRBV3-2) to TRBJ1-2, with 7 bases fitting TRBD1. Germline V lookup: CDR1 LGHDT, CDR2 YNNKEL (reference sequence). CDR3 length: 14 amino acids. V gave up 4 bases and J gave up 4 bases; unmatched junction bases: 6. CDR3 protein: CASSLDRNSYGYTF. Here the CDR3 DNA reads TGTGCCAGCAGCCTGGACAGGAACAGCTATGGCTACACCTTC.

The chain is built from TRBV6-5 and TRBJ1-1; 7 nucleotides match TRBD1. This CDR3 is built from 13 residues. The germline V gene encodes CDR1 MNHEY and CDR2 SVGAGI. Germline trimming cut 5 bases from V and 3 bases from J; bases unmatched to any gene: 3. Written as DNA, the CDR3 is TGTGCCAGCAGTAGGGGGCAGGACACTGAAGCTTTCTTT. Translating gives CASSRGQDTEAFF.

The V and J genes are TRBV7-8 and TRBJ2-7, with 7 nucleotides matching TRBD1. Losses at the gene ends were 11 bases for V and 4 bases for J; bases not matched to a gene: 11. Germline loops: CDR1 SGHVS, CDR2 FQNEAQ. The CDR3 is 13 amino acids. CDR3 sequence reads: CACNPGQRYEQYF. DNA for the CDR3: TGTGCCTGCAACCCGGGACAGAGATACGAGCAGTACTTC.

CDR3 DNA sequence: TGTGCCAGCAGCTTAACAGGGAGTCCCAAAAACATTCAGTACTTC. Its translation is CASSLTGSPKNIQYF. The chain employs TRBV7-3 and TRBJ2-4; D perhaps matches TRBD2 (5 bases). CDR1 and CDR2 from the germline V gene are SGHTA and FQGTGA. V was shortened by 0 bases and J by 2 bases, with 8 bases between the two germline ends. CDR3 size: 15 residues.

This sequence joins TRBV5-1 and TRBJ1-4; TRBD1 might be the D (5 bases). Germline CDR1 and CDR2: SGHRS and YFSETQ. The CDR3 totals 15 residues. V was shortened by 0 bases and J by 6 bases, with 12 bases between the two germline ends. The DNA for the CDR3 is TGCGCCAGCAGCTTGGACGGGGGGAACGATGAAAAACTGTTTTTT. This encodes CASSLDGGNDEKLFF.

The chain is built from TRBV9 and TRBJ2-7; D perhaps matches TRBD2 (5 bases). The CDR3 extends over 15 amino acids. CDR1 SGDLS and CDR2 YYNGEE come from the germline V gene. V shed 0 bases and J shed 5 bases, with 15 bases lying between them. Here the CDR3 reads CASSVDLARPHEQYF. For the CDR3, the DNA is TGTGCCAGCAGCGTAGACCTAGCAAGGCCCCACGAGCAGTACTTC.

This clone was seen only once. This chain uses TRBV28 with TRBJ1-2; 12 nucleotides align to TRBD1. The CDR3 is 15 amino acids. From germline, CDR1 is MDHEN and CDR2 SYDVKM. J was trimmed by 5 bases and V by 5 bases; bases with no gene match: 6. CDR3 sequence reads: CASSERDRGLYGYTF. For the CDR3, the DNA is TGTGCCAGCAGTGAAAGGGACAGGGGGCTTTATGGCTACACCTTC.

This clone was counted a few times. This CDR3 reads CASSQEGGLSSYEQYF. The CDR3 DNA reads TGTGCCAGCAGCCAAGAAGGAGGGCTCAGCTCCTACGAGCAGTACTTC. The chain employs TRBV4-2 and TRBJ2-7, with D maybe TRBD2 (6 bases). Trimming took 0 bases from V and 0 from J, leaving 12 bases between them. Germline values: CDR1 LGHNA, CDR2 YNFKEQ. This CDR3 is built from 16 residues.

This clone has a single count. The CDR3 DNA follows: TGCGCCAGCAGCCTGGGGACAGGTCAGATATACGAGCAGTACTTC. Translation gives CASSLGTGQIYEQYF. The chain couples TRBV5-1 to TRBJ2-7; 8 nucleotides match TRBD1. Trimming at V came to 4 bases and at J to 4 bases, leaving 10 bases not matched to a gene. The CDR3 loop spans 15 amino acids. Germline V gene lookup returns CDR1 SGHRS and CDR2 YFSETQ. Combining the CDR3 with reference TRBV5-1 and TRBJ2-7 gives the whole variable domain KAGVTQTPRYLIKTRGQQVTLSCSPISGHRSVSWYQQTPGQGLQFLFEYFSETQRNKGNFPGRFSGRQFSNSRSEMNVSTLELGDSALYLCASSLGTGQIYEQYFGPGTRLTVT.

This chain uses TRBV5-4 with TRBJ1-6; D is perhaps TRBD1 (5 bases). From germline, CDR1 is SGHNT and CDR2 YYREEE (reference sequence). V dropped 3 bases and J dropped 8 bases, with 18 bases sitting between them. This CDR3 comprises 16 residues. CDR3 DNA sequence: TGTGCCAGCAGCTCCTTTGGGGGGGGACGGGATTCACCCCTCCACTTT. This sequence encodes CASSSFGGGRDSPLHF.

The gene calls are TRBV19 and TRBJ1-4; D unclear. This CDR3 spans 16 amino acids. V lost 4 bases to trimming and J lost 2 bases, with 14 bases between them. Germline V CDR1 and CDR2: LNHDA, SQIVND (reference sequence). This CDR3 is CASSTIRTGTNEKLFF. As DNA, the CDR3 is TGTGCCAGTAGTACCATTAGAACGGGGACTAATGAAAAACTGTTTTTT.

The CDR3 reads CASSQLGLTKNTEAFF. The CDR3 region has the DNA TGCGCCAGCAGCCAACTGGGCCTTACAAAGAACACTGAAGCTTTCTTT. The chain has TRBV4-1 and TRBJ1-1, with D uncertain. Germline loops: CDR1 MGHRA, CDR2 YSYEKL. Trimming cost V 2 bases and J 1 base, with 14 bases left between them. The CDR3 loop spans 16 amino acids.

The sample holds one count of this clone. This rearrangement joins TRBV2 to TRBJ1-4; D uncertain. The length of the CDR3 is 15 residues. CDR1 SNHLY and CDR2 FYNNEI come from the germline V gene. Trimming pared 3 bases from V and 4 bases from J, leaving 12 bases between. This chain's CDR3 is CASSDRSRDNEKLFF. DNA of the CDR3: TGTGCCAGCAGTGATCGTAGTCGAGATAATGAAAAACTGTTTTTT.

The chain is built from TRBV11-2 and TRBJ2-7, with D perhaps matching TRBD1 (6 bases). The germline CDR1 and CDR2 sequences are SGHAT and FQNNGV. Trimming took off 4 bases at V and 3 bases at J, with 22 bases between the two ends. The CDR3 has 17 residues. The CDR3 nucleotides are TGTGCCAGCAGCTCCGCATCCGGGACACCTTCGAACTACGAGCAGTACTTC. Translation gives CASSSASGTPSNYEQYF.

The genes are TRBV30 and TRBJ2-7; 9 positions match TRBD1. The V and J ends lost 3 bases and 3 bases, in that order; junction bases with no gene match: 9. The CDR3 sequence is 15 residues long. Germline-derived CDR1 and CDR2 are GTSNPN and SVGIG (reference sequence). The CDR3 nucleotides are TGTGCCTGGAGCGTGGACAGGGGATTTCTCTACGAGCAGTACTTC. This translates into CAWSVDRGFLYEQYF.